Below, 18 T cell receptor beta chains from the same sample are listed, as sequenced in a study of T cells expressing NK-cell markers. TCRdb re-called the 5' RACE reads, yielding one record per CDR3 amino acid sequence without DNA. The sample yields tens of thousands of distinct CDR3 sequences, of which the top ten take up 50% to 75%. Material for sequencing was blood T cells: a sorted CD56 or NKG2C T cell subset, CD4+ or CD8+ T cells, or bulk PBMC T cells (not recorded which). The receptor source for this set is a woman between 18 and 70 years old in good health.

The J gene is TRBJ2-3, the V gene TRBV5-1; TCRdb lists TRBD2, though no DNA is available to test this call. The length of the CDR3 is 17 residues. Germline V gene sequence: CDR1 SGHRS, CDR2 YFSETQ. The CDR3 here is CASSWDLGRGGSDTQYF.

The V gene is TRBV5-6, the J gene TRBJ2-3; TCRdb's D call of TRBD2 is untestable without DNA. The CDR3 covers 18 residues. Germline values: CDR1 SGHDT, CDR2 YYEEEE. This CDR3 reads CASSLRAGNPTSTDTQYF. The complete variable domain, with remaining parts taken from reference TRBV5-6 and TRBJ2-3, reads DAGVTQSPTHLIKTRGQQVTLRCSPKSGHDTVSWYQQALGQGPQFIFQYYEEEERQRGNFPDRFSGHQFPNYSSELNVNALLLGDSALYLCASSLRAGNPTSTDTQYFGPGTRLTVL.

The chain joins TRBV5-1 to TRBJ1-4; TCRdb's assignment of TRBD1 cannot be checked, as there is no DNA. The germline gives CDR1 SGHRS, CDR2 YFSETQ. The CDR3 is 13 residues long. The chain's CDR3 is CASSLALGGKLFF. Using reference TRBV5-1 and TRBJ1-4 for the parts outside the CDR3, the full variable domain is KAGVTQTPRYLIKTRGQQVTLSCSPISGHRSVSWYQQTPGQGLQFLFEYFSETQRNKGNFPGRFSGRQFSNSRSEMNVSTLELGDSALYLCASSLALGGKLFFGSGTQLSVL.

The chain combines TRBV19 with TRBJ2-7; TCRdb outputs TRBD2, but without DNA this stays unchecked. The CDR3 loop spans 14 amino acids. The germline V gene encodes CDR1 LNHDA and CDR2 SQIVND (reference sequence). CDR3 residues: CASSNAGEGREQYF.

The chain combines TRBV10-3 with TRBJ2-1; TCRdb's D gene call, TRBD2, goes unchecked for lack of DNA. Germline CDR1 ENHRY, CDR2 SYGVKD. This CDR3 has 14 residues. Here the CDR3 reads CAIESASGKFEQFF.

The rearrangement links TRBV13 to TRBJ1-1; as DNA is missing, the TRBD1 call by TCRdb cannot be tested. From germline, CDR1 is PRHDT and CDR2 FYEKMQ (reference sequence). The CDR3 covers 12 residues. CDR3: CASTGQNTEAFF.

The gene calls are TRBV29-1 and TRBJ2-2; checking the TCRdb D call of TRBD1 is not possible without DNA. The CDR3 extends over 14 amino acids. From germline, CDR1 is SQVTM and CDR2 ANQGSEA. CDR3 region: CSVGGTRAPGELFF.

The chain recombines TRBV12-5 with TRBJ1-1; there is no DNA to check the TCRdb D call of TRBD1. Germline assignment: CDR1 LGHNT and CDR2 FRNRAP. CDR3 length: 13 amino acids. The CDR3 loop is CASGPGINTEAFF.

The chain has TRBV12-3 or TRBV12-4 and TRBJ1-1; TCRdb's D call of TRBD1 is untestable without DNA. The CDR3 has 14 amino acids. This CDR3 reads CASSEYSRVTEAFF.

This rearrangement joins TRBV15 to TRBJ2-1; there is no DNA to check the TCRdb D call of TRBD2. The CDR3 consists of 16 residues. Germline lookup yields CDR1 LNHNV and CDR2 YYDKDF (reference sequence). The CDR3 loop is CATSREEGLGYNEQFF.

The rearrangement links TRBV7-8 to TRBJ2-1; TCRdb's D gene call, TRBD2, goes unchecked for lack of DNA. This CDR3 region has 16 residues. Germline assignment: CDR1 SGHVS and CDR2 FQNEAQ. The CDR3 here is CASSPNQASGSHEQFF.

V gene TRBV7-8 combines with J gene TRBJ2-3; TCRdb's D gene call, TRBD2, goes unchecked for lack of DNA. This CDR3 has 16 residues. Germline CDR1 reads SGHVS; CDR2 reads FQNEAQ. The CDR3 loop is CASSLRTSGSKDTQYF. The full variable domain, completed using reference TRBV7-8 and TRBJ2-3, is GAGVSQSPRYKVAKRGQDVALRCDPISGHVSLFWYQQALGQGPEFLTYFQNEAQLDKSGLPSDRFFAERPEGSVSTLKIQRTQQEDSAVYLCASSLRTSGSKDTQYFGPGTRLTVL.

The rearrangement joins TRBV25-1 to TRBJ1-3; TCRdb selects TRBD1, and the lack of DNA leaves this call unchecked. This CDR3 region has 15 residues. Germline V CDR1 and CDR2: MGHDK, SYGVNS. The CDR3 spells CASSEWGAFGNTIYF.

J is TRBJ2-7 and V is TRBV5-1; TCRdb's assignment of TRBD2 cannot be checked, as there is no DNA. From germline, CDR1 is SGHRS and CDR2 YFSETQ. The CDR3 runs to 14 residues. The CDR3 sequence: CASSLVRETYEQYF.

The chain employs TRBV7-6 and TRBJ2-2. The length of the CDR3 is 12 residues. Germline CDR1 and CDR2: SGHVS and FNYEAQ. The CDR3 sequence: CASSLAPGELFF.

V is TRBV3-1 and J is TRBJ2-2; TCRdb names TRBD1, which stays unverified in the absence of DNA. Germline CDR1 and CDR2: LGHDT and YNNKEL (reference sequence). The CDR3 is made up of 16 amino acids. The chain's CDR3 is CASSQGDRSNTGELFF.

The rearrangement links TRBV7-9 to TRBJ2-4. Germline CDR1 reads SEHNR; CDR2 reads FQNEAQ (reference sequence). CDR3 size: 12 residues. The CDR3 region is CASSFKKNIQYF.

The rearrangement joins TRBV4-1 to TRBJ1-6; the TCRdb call, TRBD1, lacks DNA for checking. This CDR3 region has 14 residues. Germline V gene sequence: CDR1 MGHRA, CDR2 YSYEKL. The CDR3 region is CASSPGQELSPLHF.